The present TCR beta chain was sequenced within a study of T cells after yellow fever vaccination (dated by TCRdb to 2018 to 2020). About the full investigation: The SMART-Seq v4 Ultra Low Input RNA kit was used to prepare libraries from fractions with low cell numbers. Bulk TCR alpha and beta repertoires were sequenced longitudinally to track T-cell clones before and after primary and booster YFV17D yellow fever vaccination. Two healthy male donors made up the cohort, one aged 18 to 29 years and the other aged 30 to 40 years. Blood samples were taken at several timepoints before and after primary and secondary immunization, and bulk PBMC replicates and cell subsets were isolated. The study at large found these results: Compared with the primary T-cell response, the secondary T-cell response was faster but weaker, reaching its peak on day 5 rather than on day 15. A small share of clonotypes was detected in both CD4 and CD8 compartments, with the overlap likely arising from convergent recombination. FACS-sorted repertoires could contain abundant contaminating clonotypes from the bulk population, so computational filtering was required. Because the study included only a couple of donors, the extent to which the findings can be generalized is limited. After the booster, most clones that had expanded after primary vaccination were detected again (about 97% of CD4 and roughly 86% of CD8), suggesting broad maintenance of memory.

The label giving this sample's treatment or condition can be read as: live attenuated yellow fever vaccine strain. PBMCs were isolated from peripheral blood using a standard Ficoll-Paque protocol. Dynabeads CD4 and CD8 positive selection kits were used to isolate CD4 and CD8 T-cell fractions. TriZol was used to extract RNA from bulk PBMCs, from CD4 and CD8 fractions, and from dextramer-positive and dextramer-negative fractions. The junction shows trimming of 3 bases on V and 4 bases on J, and the gene matches do not reach 4 bases of it. CDR1 SGHAT and CDR2 FQNNGV are derived from the germline V gene. The CDR3 runs 15 residues from the cysteine to the phenylalanine. Only the CDR3 part of the read is kept: 45 bases, read in frame from the first base. TCR cDNA was made using 5'RACE template switching, a step that added a universal primer site and unique molecular identifiers. cDNA synthesis was primed from both the TCR alpha and TCR beta constant segments. Library amplification involved two PCR steps, and the second step added sample barcodes and sequencing adapters. Sequencing of the libraries was done on either Illumina HiSeq 2500 (2x100 bp) or NovaSeq (2x150 bp). The published analysis was carried out like this. MIGEC was used to demultiplex reads and collapse the reads into UMI consensus sequences, and MiXCR was used for V(D)J alignment. Using edgeR on replicate PBMC samples, clonotypes were called vaccine-responding if FDR was below 0.01 and the log2 fold change was above 5 up to day 15. CD4 or CD8 identity was assigned to each bulk clonotype according to whether the clonotype was present at higher abundance in the sequenced CD4 repertoire or the sequenced CD8 repertoire. In TCRdb, the public reads were trimmed at Q25 with fastp and aligned with MiXCR, with productive beta chains retained. Rows with a matching CDR3 protein are joined into one entry that keeps the most common DNA and genes. The V and J calls reflect TCRdb's pipeline rather than the authors' work. This sample gives 170,000 or so distinct CDR3 sequences in total; approximately 6.2% of them show up just once. The ten largest clones take up 2.9% of the sample.

This clonotype was seen many times. The clone's antigen remains unknown. Base qualities are missing; no much larger clone stands one base away. The TCR comes from a man between 18 and 35 years old who received the YFV17D yellow fever vaccine. This material consisted of CD4+ T cells sorted from PBMCs, taken on the day of the first yellow fever vaccination. Recombination joined TRBV11-2 with TRBJ2-5; 11 bases in between match TRBD2. The DNA sequence follows: TGTGCCAGCAGCTTCTCTAGCGGGGGGCGAGAGACCCAGTACTTC. Translated, it gives CASSFSSGGRETQYF. Supplemented by the reference TRBV11-2 and TRBJ2-5 proteins around the CDR3, the complete variable domain is EAGVAQSPRYKIIEKRQSVAFWCNPISGHATLYWYQQILGQGPKLLIQFQNNGVVDDSQLPKDRFSAERLKGVDSTLKIQPAKLEDSAVYLCASSFSSGGRETQYFGPGTRLLVL.